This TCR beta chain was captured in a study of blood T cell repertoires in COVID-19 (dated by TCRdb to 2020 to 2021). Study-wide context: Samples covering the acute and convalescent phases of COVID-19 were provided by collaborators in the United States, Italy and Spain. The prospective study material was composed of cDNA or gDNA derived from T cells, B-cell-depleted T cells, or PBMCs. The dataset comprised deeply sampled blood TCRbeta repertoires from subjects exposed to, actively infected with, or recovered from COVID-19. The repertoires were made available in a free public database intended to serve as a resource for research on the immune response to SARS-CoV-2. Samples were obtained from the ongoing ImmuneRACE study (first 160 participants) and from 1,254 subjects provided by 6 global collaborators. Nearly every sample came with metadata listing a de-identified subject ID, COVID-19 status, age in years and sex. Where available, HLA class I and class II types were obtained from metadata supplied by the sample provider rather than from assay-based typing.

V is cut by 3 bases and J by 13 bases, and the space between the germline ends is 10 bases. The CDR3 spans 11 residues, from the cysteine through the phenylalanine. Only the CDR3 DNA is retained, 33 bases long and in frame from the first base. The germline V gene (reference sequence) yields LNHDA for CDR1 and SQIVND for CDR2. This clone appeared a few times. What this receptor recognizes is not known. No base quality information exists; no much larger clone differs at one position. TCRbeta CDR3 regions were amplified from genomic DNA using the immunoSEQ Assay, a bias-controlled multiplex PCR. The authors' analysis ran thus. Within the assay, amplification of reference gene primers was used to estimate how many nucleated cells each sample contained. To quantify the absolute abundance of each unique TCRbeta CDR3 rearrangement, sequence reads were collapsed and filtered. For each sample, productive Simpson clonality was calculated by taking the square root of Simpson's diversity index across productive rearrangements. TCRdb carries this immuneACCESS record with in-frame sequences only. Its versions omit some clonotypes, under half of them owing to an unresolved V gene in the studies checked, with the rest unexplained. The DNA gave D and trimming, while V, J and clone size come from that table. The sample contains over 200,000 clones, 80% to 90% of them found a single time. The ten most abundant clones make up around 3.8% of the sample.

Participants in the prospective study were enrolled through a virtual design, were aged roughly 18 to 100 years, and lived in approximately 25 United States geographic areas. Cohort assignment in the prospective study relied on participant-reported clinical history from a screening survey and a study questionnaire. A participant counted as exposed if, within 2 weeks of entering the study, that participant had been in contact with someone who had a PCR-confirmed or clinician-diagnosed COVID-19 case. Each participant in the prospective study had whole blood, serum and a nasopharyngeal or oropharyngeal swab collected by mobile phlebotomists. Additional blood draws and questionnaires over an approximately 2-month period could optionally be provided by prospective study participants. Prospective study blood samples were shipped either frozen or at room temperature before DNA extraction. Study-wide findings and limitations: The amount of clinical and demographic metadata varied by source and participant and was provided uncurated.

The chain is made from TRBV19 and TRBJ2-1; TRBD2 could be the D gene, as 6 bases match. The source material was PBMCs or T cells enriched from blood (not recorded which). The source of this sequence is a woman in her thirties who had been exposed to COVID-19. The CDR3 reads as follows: CASSIGGPQFF. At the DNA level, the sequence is TGTGCCAGTAGTATCGGAGGGCCCCAGTTCTTC.